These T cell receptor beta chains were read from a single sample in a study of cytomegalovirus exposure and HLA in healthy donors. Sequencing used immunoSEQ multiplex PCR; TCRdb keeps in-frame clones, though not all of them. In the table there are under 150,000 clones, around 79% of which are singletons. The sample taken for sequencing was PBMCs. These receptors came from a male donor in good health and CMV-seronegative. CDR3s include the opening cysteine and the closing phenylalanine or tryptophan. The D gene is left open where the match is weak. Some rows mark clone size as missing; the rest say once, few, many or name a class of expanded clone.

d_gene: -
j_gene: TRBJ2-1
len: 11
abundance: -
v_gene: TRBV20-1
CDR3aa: CSARVGGVQFF
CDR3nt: TGCAGTGCTAGAGTCGGGGGAGTGCAGTTCTTC

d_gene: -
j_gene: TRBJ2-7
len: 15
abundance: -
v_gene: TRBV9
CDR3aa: CASSPREVQFYEQYF
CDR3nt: TGTGCCAGCAGCCCAAGAGAGGTACAATTCTACGAGCAGTACTTC

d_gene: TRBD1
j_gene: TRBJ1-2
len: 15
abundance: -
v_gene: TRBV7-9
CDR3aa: CASSLTGEDPYGYTF
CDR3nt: TGTGCCAGCAGCTTAACAGGGGAGGATCCATATGGCTACACCTTC

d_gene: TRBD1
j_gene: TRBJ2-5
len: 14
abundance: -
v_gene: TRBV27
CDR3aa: CASSFGQGRETQYF
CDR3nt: TGTGCCAGCAGTTTCGGACAGGGTCGCGAGACCCAGTACTTC

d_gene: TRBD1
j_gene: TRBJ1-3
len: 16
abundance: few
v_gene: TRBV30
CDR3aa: CAWSAHQGVIGNTIYF
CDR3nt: TGTGCCTGGAGCGCACACCAGGGGGTCATTGGAAACACCATATATTTT

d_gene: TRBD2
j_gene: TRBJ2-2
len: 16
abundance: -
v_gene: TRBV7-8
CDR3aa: CASSLALAANTGELFF
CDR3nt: TGTGCCAGCAGCTTAGCCCTAGCGGCGAACACCGGGGAGCTGTTTTTT

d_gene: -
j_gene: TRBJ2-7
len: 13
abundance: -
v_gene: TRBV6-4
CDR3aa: CASRPPRVYEQYF
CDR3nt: TGTGCCAGCAGACCCCCCAGGGTCTACGAGCAGTACTTC

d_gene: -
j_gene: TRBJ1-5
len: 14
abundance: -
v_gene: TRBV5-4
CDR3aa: CASSSGQPNQPQHF
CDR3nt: TGTGCCAGCAGCTCCGGACAGCCCAATCAGCCCCAGCATTTT

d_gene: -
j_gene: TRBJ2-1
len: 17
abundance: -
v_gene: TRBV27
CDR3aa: CASSRFLHGTTHTEQFF
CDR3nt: TGTGCCAGCAGCCGATTCCTTCACGGGACAACGCATACCGAGCAGTTCTTC

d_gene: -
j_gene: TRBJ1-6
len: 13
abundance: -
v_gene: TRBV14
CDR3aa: CASSLRTLGSLHF
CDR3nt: TGTGCCAGCAGCTTGCGCACCCTCGGGTCCCTCCACTTT

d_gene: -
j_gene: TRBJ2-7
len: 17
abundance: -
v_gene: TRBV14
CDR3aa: CASSQDLSPGYSYEQYF
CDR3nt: TGTGCCAGCAGCCAAGATCTCTCCCCGGGGTACTCCTACGAGCAGTACTTC

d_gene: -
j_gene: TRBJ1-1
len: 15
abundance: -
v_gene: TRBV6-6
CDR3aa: CASSSPDSEPGEAFF
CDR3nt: TGTGCCAGCAGTTCTCCAGATTCCGAACCCGGGGAAGCTTTCTTT

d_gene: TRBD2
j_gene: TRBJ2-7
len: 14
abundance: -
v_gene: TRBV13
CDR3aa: CASSLIAGAYEQYF
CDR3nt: TGTGCCAGCAGCTTAATAGCGGGGGCCTACGAGCAGTACTTC

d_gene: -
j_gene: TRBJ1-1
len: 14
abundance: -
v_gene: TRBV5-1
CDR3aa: CASSLVRQGNEAFF
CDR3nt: TGCGCCAGCAGCTTGGTTCGGCAGGGGAATGAAGCTTTCTTT

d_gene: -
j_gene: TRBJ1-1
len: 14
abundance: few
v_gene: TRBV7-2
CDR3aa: CASSPEGMNTEAFF
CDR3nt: TGTGCCAGCAGCCCAGAGGGAATGAACACTGAAGCTTTCTTT

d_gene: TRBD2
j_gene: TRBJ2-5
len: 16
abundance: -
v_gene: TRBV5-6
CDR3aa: CASSRPGLAGEETQYF
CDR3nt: TGTGCCAGCAGTCGACCGGGACTAGCGGGGGAAGAGACCCAGTACTTC

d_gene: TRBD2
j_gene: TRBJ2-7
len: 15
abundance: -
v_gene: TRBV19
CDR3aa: CASSGLGRALYEQYF
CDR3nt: TGTGCCAGTTCCGGGCTCGGGAGGGCCTTGTACGAGCAGTACTTC

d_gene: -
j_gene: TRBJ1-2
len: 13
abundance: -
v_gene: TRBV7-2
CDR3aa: CASSFIEGRGYTF
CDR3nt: TGTGCCAGCAGCTTCATAGAGGGTCGCGGCTACACCTTC

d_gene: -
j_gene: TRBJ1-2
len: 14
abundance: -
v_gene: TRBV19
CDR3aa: CASSIAPDSYGYTF
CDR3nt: TGTGCCAGTAGTATAGCCCCCGACAGCTATGGCTACACCTTC

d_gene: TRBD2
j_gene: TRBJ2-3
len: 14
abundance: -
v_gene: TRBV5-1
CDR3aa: CASSLEGLAGTQYF
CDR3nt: TGCGCCAGCAGCTTGGAGGGACTAGCGGGTACGCAGTATTTT

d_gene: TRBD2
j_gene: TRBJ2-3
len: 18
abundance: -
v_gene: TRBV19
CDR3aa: CASTRTSGRFSSTDTQYF
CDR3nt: TGTGCCAGTACCCGGACTAGCGGGAGGTTTTCTAGCACAGATACGCAGTATTTT

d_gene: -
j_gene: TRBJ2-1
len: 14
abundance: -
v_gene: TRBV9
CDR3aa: CASSGRQAANEQFF
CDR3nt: TGTGCCAGCAGCGGCCGACAGGCCGCCAATGAGCAGTTCTTC

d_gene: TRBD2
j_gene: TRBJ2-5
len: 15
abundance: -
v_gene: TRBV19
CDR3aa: CASRVGGGYQETQYF
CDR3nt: TGTGCCAGTAGAGTCGGCGGGGGGTACCAAGAGACCCAGTACTTC

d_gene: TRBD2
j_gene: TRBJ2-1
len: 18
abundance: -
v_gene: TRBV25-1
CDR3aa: CASSELKGLAGAYNEQFF
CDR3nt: TGTGCCAGCAGTGAACTAAAAGGACTAGCGGGAGCCTACAATGAGCAGTTCTTC

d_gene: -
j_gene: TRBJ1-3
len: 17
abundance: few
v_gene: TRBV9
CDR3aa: CASSVAPLSVSGNTIYF
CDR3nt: TGTGCCAGCAGCGTAGCCCCTCTGTCAGTCTCTGGAAACACCATATATTTT

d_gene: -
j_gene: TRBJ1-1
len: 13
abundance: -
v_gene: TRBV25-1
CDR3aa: CASSEFGPTEAFF
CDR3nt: TGTGCCAGCAGTGAATTTGGGCCCACTGAAGCTTTCTTT

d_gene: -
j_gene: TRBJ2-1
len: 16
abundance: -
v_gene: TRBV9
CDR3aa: CASSAAGLWGGNEQFF
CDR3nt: TGTGCCAGCAGCGCGGCTGGACTATGGGGTGGCAATGAGCAGTTCTTC

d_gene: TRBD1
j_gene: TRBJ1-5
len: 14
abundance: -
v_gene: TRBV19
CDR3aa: CASTLDRDNQPQHF
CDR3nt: TGTGCCAGTACCCTAGACAGGGACAATCAGCCCCAGCATTTT

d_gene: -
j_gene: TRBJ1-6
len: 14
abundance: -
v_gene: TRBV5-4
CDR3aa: CASRPDIGNSPLHF
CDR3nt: TGTGCCAGCAGACCCGATATCGGTAATTCACCCCTCCACTTT